The 3 T cell receptor beta chains below were found in one sample sequenced in a study of human T cells and chemical hapten exposure. Time point here: patch test 1, 2 weeks after DPC sensitization. Treatment noted: therapeutic diphenylcyclopropenone sensitization with weekly scalp DPC. One entry per CDR3 protein, called by TCRdb with MiXCR from the RACE reads. The sample includes around 380,000 distinct CDR3 sequences, 4.8% of them seen just once. Sequences were derived from whole blood, sampled in connection with sensitization to the hapten diphenylcyclopropenone (DPC). Source of these receptors: a woman aged 45-65 years with alopecia areata. Some clones in this sample may be carry-over from other donors' samples.

J is TRBJ2-5 and V is TRBV5-6, with 9 nucleotides matching TRBD2. The CDR3 consists of 15 residues. V was clipped by 1 base and J by 4 bases; unmatched bases: 5. The V gene's germline CDR1 is SGHDT and CDR2 YYEEEE. The CDR3 bases are TGTGCCAGCAGCTTGCAAGCGGGGGGACGAGAGACCCAGTACTTC. As protein: CASSLQAGGRETQYF.

This clonotype was seen more than once but under ten times. V and J are TRBV9 and TRBJ2-6; tentative D call: TRBD2 (5 bases). Germline V gives CDR1 SGDLS, CDR2 YYNGEE. The CDR3 contains 16 residues. The ends were cut back, 0 bases at V and 2 bases at J, with 9 bases in the middle. CDR3 nucleotide sequence: TGTGCCAGCAGCGTAGAGTGGCGGGCTGGGGCCAACGTCCTGACTTTC. Encoded protein: CASSVEWRAGANVLTF.

V is TRBV3-1 and J is TRBJ2-2, with TRBD1 identical over 8 bases. Germline V gives CDR1 LGHDT, CDR2 YNNKEL (reference sequence). The J segment lost 8 bases and the V segment lost 3 bases, leaving 5 bases of the junction unmatched. The CDR3 contains 14 residues. In DNA form, the CDR3 reads TGTGCCAGCAGCCACGACGACAGGGGAGGGGAGCTGTTTTTT. It encodes CASSHDDRGGELFF. The variable domain in full, with the rest retrieved from reference TRBV3-1 and TRBJ2-2, is DTAVSQTPKYLVTQMGNDKSIKCEQNLGHDTMYWYKQDSKKFLKIMFSYNNKELIINETVPNRFSPKSPDKAHLNLHINSLELGDSAVYFCASSHDDRGGELFFGEGSRLTVL.